These T cell receptor beta chains were read from a single sample in a study of T cells in Graves' hyperthyroidism and ophthalmopathy. TCRdb independently ran MiXCR on the multiplex PCR reads; one entry per CDR3 protein. The sample holds approximately 610,000 distinct CDR3 sequences; approximately 15% are singletons and the top ten take 3.5% to 4.5%. The sample comprised blood. Source of these receptors: a woman aged 40 to 50 with Graves' ophthalmopathy. CDR3s include the opening cysteine and the closing phenylalanine or tryptophan. D genes are given only for firm matches. Part of the rows lack a size; the others show once, few, many or a class for expanded clones.

clone_size	d_call	v_call	j_call	cdr3_nt	cdr3_aa
.	TRBD1	TRBV25-1	TRBJ2-5	TGTGCCAGCAGTGCCCGGGACAGGGGTGGGGAGACCCAGTACTTC	CASSARDRGGETQYF
few	TRBD1	TRBV9	TRBJ1-2	TGTGCCAGCAGCGCAATTCCGGGACAGGATGGCTACACCTTC	CASSAIPGQDGYTF
many	.	TRBV20-1	TRBJ2-7	TGCAGTGCTAGAGATCAGGCTGTTAGCGCTGCCTACGAGCAGTACTTC	CSARDQAVSAAYEQYF
many	.	TRBV6-5	TRBJ2-2	TGTGCCAGCAGTTACCTCGCCACCGGGGAGCTGTTTTTT	CASSYLATGELFF
many	.	TRBV6-2/TRBV6-3	TRBJ1-2	TGTGCCAGCAGTTACTCCAAGGCAGCCTATGGCTACACCTTC	CASSYSKAAYGYTF
few	TRBD1	TRBV9	TRBJ2-3	TGTGCCAGCAGCGTAGGACAGGGGACTGGTACGCAGTATTTT	CASSVGQGTGTQYF
.	.	TRBV20-1	TRBJ1-1	TGCAGTGCTAGTCCCCACAGGGCGGCGAACACTGAAGCTTTCTTT	CSASPHRAANTEAFF
.	.	TRBV2	TRBJ1-5	TGTGCCAGCAGAGAACAGGTTTCCAGCAATCAGCCCCAGCATTTT	CASREQVSSNQPQHF
few	.	TRBV6-2/TRBV6-3	TRBJ2-3	TGTGCCAGCAGTTACGCTGCAGATACGCAGTATTTT	CASSYAADTQYF
.	.	TRBV9	TRBJ2-3	TGTGCCAGCAGCGCCGCGCCGGACGCAGATACGCAGTATTTT	CASSAAPDADTQYF
.	TRBD1	TRBV2	TRBJ2-7	TGTGCCAGCTCGCTTCCGGGACAGGGGACGGCCCCCTACGAGCAGTACTTC	CASSLPGQGTAPYEQYF
many	.	TRBV30	TRBJ2-7	TGTGCCTGGAGTGAGGGAGCAGGATACGAGCAGTACTTC	CAWSEGAGYEQYF
.	.	TRBV11-2	TRBJ1-1	TGTGCCAGCAGCTCTTGGGCCACTGAAGCTTTCTTT	CASSSWATEAFF
few	.	TRBV6-1	TRBJ1-2	TGTGCCAGCCGCAACGCCGGGACTAACTATGGCTACACCTTC	CASRNAGTNYGYTF
many	.	TRBV28	TRBJ1-2	TGTGCCAGCACTAGCAGGGGTAACTATGGCTACACCTTC	CASTSRGNYGYTF
many	TRBD1	TRBV6-1	TRBJ2-5	TGTGCCAGCCGTGGACAGGCCGGAGAGACCCAGTACTTC	CASRGQAGETQYF
many	.	TRBV20-1	TRBJ2-2	TGCAGTGCTAGGATTCGAGGCGACACCGGGGAGCTGTTTTTT	CSARIRGDTGELFF
many	TRBD2	TRBV2	TRBJ2-7	TGTGCCAGCAGCTGGCTAGCGGGAGCAGCCGAGCAGTACTTC	CASSWLAGAAEQYF
.	.	TRBV29-1	TRBJ1-2	TGCAGCTATGGGGGTGGATCAGGCTATGGCTACACCTTC	CSYGGGSGYGYTF
many	TRBD2	TRBV28	TRBJ2-2	TGTGCCAGCAGCCCCAGGACTAGCGGGAGATTAACCGGGGAGCTGTTTTTT	CASSPRTSGRLTGELFF
many	TRBD1	TRBV19	TRBJ2-5	TGTGCCAGCTACAACAGGGGTGGAGAGACCCAGTACTTC	CASYNRGGETQYF
many	.	TRBV6-5	TRBJ2-1	TGTGCCAGCAGTTACTCCTCGGTCGCAGGGAGGTCCTACAATGAGCAGTTCTTC	CASSYSSVAGRSYNEQFF
many	.	TRBV7-6	TRBJ2-5	TGTGCCAGCAGCAATTCCGGGACTGCAGAGACCCAGTACTTC	CASSNSGTAETQYF
many	.	TRBV5-6	TRBJ1-5	TGTGCCAGCAGCTTAGGGGCCTCGGATCAGCCCCAGCATTTT	CASSLGASDQPQHF
few	.	TRBV7-6	TRBJ2-7	TGTGCCAGCAGCTCCCCAATTCCGGGACACGCGGGCGAGCAGTACTTC	CASSSPIPGHAGEQYF
many	.	TRBV27	TRBJ1-2	TGTGCCAGCATGACGTCACCGGGAACAGGGAATGGCTACACCTTC	CASMTSPGTGNGYTF
.	TRBD1	TRBV20-1	TRBJ2-5	TGCAGTGCTAGACCTCCCCGGACAGGGGTCCAAGAGACCCAGTACTTC	CSARPPRTGVQETQYF
many	.	TRBV6-2/TRBV6-3	TRBJ1-1	TGTGCCAGCAGTTACCATCGCGGAGACACTGAAGCTTTCTTT	CASSYHRGDTEAFF
many	.	TRBV6-2/TRBV6-3	TRBJ2-3	TGTGCCAGCAGTTCGACGGAGAGAAATCAGCCCCAGTATTTT	CASSSTERNQPQYF
many	TRBD1	TRBV29-1	TRBJ2-2	TGCAGCGCCCGGACAGGGGAGGACACCGGGGAGCTGTTTTTT	CSARTGEDTGELFF
many	.	TRBV12-3/TRBV12-4	TRBJ2-7	TGTGCCAGCAGTTTATTTTATGGCGCCGGACAAAACTACGAGCAGTACTTC	CASSLFYGAGQNYEQYF
few	.	TRBV3-1	TRBJ2-7	TGTGCCAGCAGCCAAGAGTCCGGGACACCGACCTACGAGCAGTACTTC	CASSQESGTPTYEQYF
.	TRBD1	TRBV12-3/TRBV12-4	TRBJ1-2	TGTGCCAGCAGTCCGGACAGGGGTTCCCTCTATGGCTACACCTTC	CASSPDRGSLYGYTF
.	TRBD1	TRBV4-1	TRBJ1-1	TGCGCCAGCAGCCTTCAAACAGGGGGTGGGGAAGCTTTCTTT	CASSLQTGGGEAFF
many	.	TRBV6-1	TRBJ2-2	TGTGCCAGCAGCGATGGGGGGCTTGGGAACACCGGGGAGCTGTTTTTT	CASSDGGLGNTGELFF
many	.	TRBV25-1	TRBJ1-1	TGTGCCAGCAGTGACTTTACCGTGGACACTGAAGCTTTCTTT	CASSDFTVDTEAFF
few	TRBD2	TRBV7-8	TRBJ2-5	TGTGCCAGCAGCACCCTAGCGGGAGGGTCAGAGACCCAGTACTTC	CASSTLAGGSETQYF
many	.	TRBV28	TRBJ1-5	TGTGCCAGCAGCCCTGACGCCCACGTCGATCAGCCCCAGCATTTT	CASSPDAHVDQPQHF
many	TRBD2	TRBV6-2/TRBV6-3	TRBJ2-7	TGTGCCAGCACCCGCTGGGATAGCGGGAGTGGCGAGCAGTACTTC	CASTRWDSGSGEQYF
.	.	TRBV5-1	TRBJ2-7	TGCGCCAGCAGCTTGCCGACTACCGAAGGGGAGCAGTACTTC	CASSLPTTEGEQYF
many	TRBD1	TRBV20-1	TRBJ2-7	TGCAGTGCCCCAGGGGGCAGGGGGCTCTACGAGCAGTACTTC	CSAPGGRGLYEQYF
few	TRBD1	TRBV20-1	TRBJ1-3	TGCAGTGCGCCGACAGGGGCTGGAAACACCATATATTTT	CSAPTGAGNTIYF
many	.	TRBV6-2/TRBV6-3	TRBJ2-5	TGTGCCAGCAGGCCTCAGGGGTACCGCCAAGAGACCCAGTACTTC	CASRPQGYRQETQYF
many	TRBD1	TRBV5-1	TRBJ1-3	TGCGCCAGCAGCTTATGGACAGGGAGGCAATCCGGGACTGGAAACACCATATATTTT	CASSLWTGRQSGTGNTIYF
many	.	TRBV9	TRBJ1-5	TGTGCCAGCAGCGTAACTGGAAGTCAGCCCCAGCATTTT	CASSVTGSQPQHF
many	.	TRBV6-1	TRBJ1-5	TGTGCCAGCAGGACTCTTAGCAATCAGCCCCAGCATTTT	CASRTLSNQPQHF
few	.	TRBV29-1	TRBJ2-7	TGCAGCGTCGCCGCAAGTGACGGGCACGAGCAGTACTTC	CSVAASDGHEQYF
many	.	TRBV13	TRBJ2-7	TGTGCCAGCAGCTCCTCTCGGGGCTACGAGCAGTACTTC	CASSSSRGYEQYF
many	.	TRBV6-2/TRBV6-3	TRBJ2-7	TGTGCCAGCAGCCGTCGGGACCCCGAGCAGTACTTC	CASSRRDPEQYF
many	TRBD1	TRBV7-9	TRBJ2-7	TGTGCCATAAGGGGACAGGGATCCTACGAGCAGTACTTC	CAIRGQGSYEQYF